These 4 T cell receptor beta chains were sequenced from one sample in a study of early T cells in non-severe SARS-CoV-2 infection. TCRdb reprocessed the 5' RACE reads via MiXCR and lists one record per CDR3 protein. This sample has about 36,000 distinct CDR3 sequences, with approximately 10% found just once. The specimen was whole blood. Every receptor here comes from an adult who was a healthcare worker with PCR-confirmed SARS-CoV-2 infection or an uninfected control (not recorded which).

This clonotype was counted at least ten times. The V call is TRBV18, the J call TRBJ1-2, with 7 nucleotides matching TRBD1. In germline, CDR1 is KGHSH, CDR2 LQKENI. This CDR3 has 14 amino acids. The J segment lost 5 bases and the V segment lost 11 bases, leaving 14 bases of the junction unmatched. CDR3 nucleotide sequence: TGTGCCTCGAAGCCCGGACAGGACCCTTATGGCTACACCTTC. Protein product: CASKPGQDPYGYTF. The full variable domain, rest sourced from reference TRBV18 and TRBJ1-2, is NAGVMQNPRHLVRRRGQEARLRCSPMKGHSHVYWYRQLPEEGLKFMVYLQKENIIDESGMPKERFSAEFPKEGPSILRIQQVVRGDSAAYFCASKPGQDPYGYTFGSGTRLTVV.

This clonotype was recorded a few times. The chain joins TRBV24-1 to TRBJ2-3; D remains ambiguous. Germline-derived CDR1 and CDR2 are KGHDR and SFDVKD. V was clipped by 5 bases and J by 6 bases, with 17 bases between them. CDR3 size: 15 residues. The CDR3 coding sequence is TGTGCCACCAGTGCCGTGGACGAGTACGGGGATACGCAGTATTTT. Protein product: CATSAVDEYGDTQYF.

This clonotype was observed at least ten times. The chain joins TRBV12-3 or TRBV12-4 to TRBJ2-3; no reliable D call. Between the trimmed V and J ends, which lost 4 bases and 6 bases, there was a span of 8 bases. This CDR3 region has 12 residues. The CDR3 sequence: CASSWDPDTQYF. The DNA for the CDR3 is TGTGCCAGCAGTTGGGATCCCGATACGCAGTATTTT.

The sample holds many counts of this clonotype. The V and J genes are TRBV4-2 and TRBJ2-5; TRBD2 agrees at 11 bases. The CDR3 is made up of 18 amino acids. Unmatched junction bases numbered 9, after V lost 1 base and J lost 2 bases. Germline CDR1 is LGHNA and CDR2 is YNFKEQ. CDR3: CASSQGLGTSGLQETQYF. The CDR3, as DNA: TGTGCCAGCAGCCAAGGGCTCGGGACTAGCGGACTGCAAGAGACCCAGTACTTC.